This entry lists 9 T cell receptor beta chains sequenced from one sample in a study of CD8 T cells in ankylosing spondylitis. TCRdb processed the 5' RACE reads anew with MiXCR; each CDR3 protein has one entry. The table lists 700,000 or so distinct CDR3 sequences, 19% of them singletons. Antigens for these TCRs are unknown. Findings of the study overall: Within ankylosing spondylitis blood, a TCR beta motif made up of eight highly homologous variants appeared to be characteristic.

Material for sequencing was blood, either unsorted or a sorted T cell fraction (not recorded which). The source is a male donor with ankylosing spondylitis.

The J gene is TRBJ2-7, the V gene TRBV5-1; the D gene could be TRBD1 or TRBD2 (6 bases each). The CDR3 spans 15 residues. CDR1 and CDR2 (germline): SGHRS, YFSETQ. V lost 5 bases and J 7 bases, leaving 22 bases between the germline ends. CDR3 region: CASSTVSGASGEQYF. CDR3 DNA sequence: TGCGCCAGCAGTACCGTTTCGGGGGCGTCGGGAGAGCAGTACTTC.

V gene TRBV15 combines with J gene TRBJ1-5, with 7 nucleotides matching TRBD1. Germline trimming cut 3 bases from V and 2 bases from J; bases unmatched to any gene: 4. CDR3 length: 15 amino acids. From germline, CDR1 is LNHNV and CDR2 YYDKDF (reference sequence). CDR3 amino acids: CATSSFGQGNQPQHF. CDR3 coding DNA: TGTGCCACCAGCAGCTTTGGACAGGGCAATCAGCCCCAGCATTTT.

The chain joins TRBV3-1 to TRBJ2-1; 8 bases agree with TRBD2. V was pared by 1 base and J by 5 bases, with 13 bases of the junction left unmatched. From germline, CDR1 is LGHDT and CDR2 YNNKEL (reference sequence). CDR3 length equals 18 residues. The CDR3 spells CASSQGGPSGSSHNEQFF. CDR3 bases: TGTGCCAGCAGCCAAGGCGGTCCGAGCGGGAGCAGCCACAATGAGCAGTTCTTC.

The chain combines TRBV25-1 with TRBJ1-2; TRBD1 aligns across 7 bases. The CDR3 loop spans 15 amino acids. Per germline, CDR1 MGHDK and CDR2 SYGVNS. V lost 0 bases and J lost 3; bases outside the gene matches: 4. DNA for the CDR3: TGTGCCAGCAGTGAATACGGACAGGAGGACTATGGCTACACCTTC. This encodes CASSEYGQEDYGYTF.

The chain uses TRBV6-1 and TRBJ1-1; D not resolved. Germline CDR1 and CDR2: MNHNS and SASEGT. This CDR3 spans 13 amino acids. V gave up 7 bases and J gave up 3 bases, with 12 bases separating them. For the CDR3, the DNA is TGTGCCAGCATCAATGGACGGCACACTGAAGCTTTCTTT. Amino acids: CASINGRHTEAFF.

V usage is TRBV28 and J usage is TRBJ2-7; tentative D call: TRBD2 (5 bases). Germline CDR1 MDHEN, CDR2 SYDVKM. Trimming stripped 3 bases from V and 3 bases from J, with 15 bases between. There are 15 residues in the CDR3. The CDR3, as DNA: TGTGCCAGCAGTTTTCTCCTCGGAGGCGACTACGAGCAGTACTTC. Translating gives CASSFLLGGDYEQYF.

This clonotype was counted between two and nine times. The chain combines TRBV6-5 with TRBJ1-1; possible D gene TRBD1, 6 bases. Germline V gene data show CDR1 as MNHEY and CDR2 as SVGAGI. This CDR3 contains 18 residues. Trimming shortened V by 1 base and J by 5 bases, and 23 bases separated the two germline ends. CDR3 DNA sequence: TGTGCCAGCAGTTACTTGACTACGACACCCAGGGGAACAACTGAAGCTTTCTTT. Translated: CASSYLTTTPRGTTEAFF.

This clonotype came up a few times. J is TRBJ2-4 and V is TRBV12-3 or TRBV12-4; 7 bases align to TRBD2. The length of the CDR3 is 15 residues. The V segment lost 0 bases and the J segment 7 bases; nucleotides outside the gene matches: 6. The CDR3 loop is CASSLAMAGANIQYF. For the CDR3, the DNA is TGTGCCAGCAGTTTAGCGATGGCGGGAGCCAACATTCAGTACTTC.

This chain joins TRBV6-1 and TRBJ1-2, with D unresolved. This CDR3 has 17 residues. Germline values: CDR1 MNHNS, CDR2 SASEGT. Trimming stripped 7 bases from V and 8 bases from J, with 29 bases between. The CDR3 sequence is CASTPEFRRSEPFGYTF. The CDR3 nucleotides are TGTGCCAGCACCCCAGAATTTCGACGGTCAGAACCCTTCGGCTACACCTTC.